The 27 T cell receptor beta chains below were found in one sample sequenced in a study of cytomegalovirus exposure and HLA in healthy donors. PCR involved 60 Vbeta and 13 Jbeta primers. Libraries were prepared by immunoSEQ multiplex PCR; TCRdb keeps only in-frame clonotypes and omits some of them. The data show some 200,000 clones, 80% to 85% seen once. The sample consisted of PBMCs. These receptors were collected from a man aged 35 to 55 in good health and CMV-seropositive.

This clone turned up a few times. The rearrangement joins TRBV30 to TRBJ1-1; a possible D gene is TRBD1 (6 bases). The CDR3 contains 13 residues. Germline CDR1 and CDR2: GTSNPN and SVGIG (reference sequence). The V and J ends lost 5 bases and 3 bases respectively, with 13 bases between them. CDR3 nucleotides: TGTGCCTGGGAGCAGGGGTTGGACACTGAAGCTTTCTTT. It encodes CAWEQGLDTEAFF.

There are a few counts of this clone. The gene calls are TRBV11-1 and TRBJ1-3, with 9 bases identical to TRBD1. CDR1 and CDR2 (germline): SGHAT, FQDESV (reference sequence). J lost 0 bases, V lost 4 bases, and 1 base had no gene match. The CDR3 runs to 15 residues. The CDR3 loop reads CASSWTGVSGNTIYF. CDR3 DNA: TGTGCCAGCAGCTGGACAGGGGTCTCTGGAAACACCATATATTTT.

The V call is TRBV19, the J call TRBJ2-6; possibly TRBD1 for D (7 bases). The CDR3 runs to 18 residues. V lost 1 base and J lost 0, with 13 bases in between. The germline V gene encodes CDR1 LNHDA and CDR2 SQIVND (reference sequence). CDR3: CASSIVGGQFSGANVLTF. The CDR3 DNA reads TGTGCCAGTAGTATAGTGGGGGGACAGTTCTCTGGGGCCAACGTCCTGACTTTC. The full variable domain, rest sourced from reference TRBV19 and TRBJ2-6, is DGGITQSPKYLFRKEGQNVTLSCEQNLNHDAMYWYRQDPGQGLRLIYYSQIVNDFQKGDIAEGYSVSREKKESFPLTVTSAQKNPTAFYLCASSIVGGQFSGANVLTFGAGSRLTVL.

This chain joins TRBV27 and TRBJ1-6, with 10 bases matching TRBD1. J lost 10 bases, V lost 5 bases, and 8 bases had no gene match. This CDR3 region has 15 residues. In germline, CDR1 is MNHEY, CDR2 SMNVEV (reference sequence). The chain's CDR3 is CASSIGQGVPSPLHF. Here the CDR3 DNA reads TGTGCCAGCAGTATCGGACAGGGGGTTCCATCACCCCTCCACTTT.

This sequence joins TRBV28 and TRBJ2-4; D may be TRBD1 (6 bases). The V end lost 6 bases, the J end lost 3 bases, and 15 bases lay between the germline ends. Germline V CDR1 and CDR2: MDHEN, SYDVKM. The CDR3 has 15 amino acids. The CDR3 loop is CASSKPGTIKNIQYF. The CDR3 bases are TGTGCCAGCAGCAAACCCGGGACAATCAAAAACATTCAGTACTTC.

This clone has just a few counts. The chain links TRBV14 to TRBJ2-1; weak D call: TRBD2 (6 bases). The CDR3 sequence is 14 residues long. V was clipped by 5 bases and J by 7 bases, with 15 bases between them. Germline values: CDR1 SGHDN, CDR2 FVKESK. Here the CDR3 DNA reads TGTGCCAGCAGCTCCAGTTGGGGGAGGAATGAGCAGTTCTTC. Encoded protein: CASSSSWGRNEQFF.

The chain is built from TRBV18 and TRBJ1-5; D perhaps matches TRBD1 (6 bases). From germline, CDR1 is KGHSH and CDR2 LQKENI. Between the trimmed V and J ends, which lost 0 bases and 1 base, there was a span of 10 bases. The CDR3 has 16 amino acids. The DNA for the CDR3 is TGTGCCAGCTCACCACCGGGACACCCAAGCAATCAGCCCCAGCATTTT. This encodes CASSPPGHPSNQPQHF.

The chain recombines TRBV7-9 with TRBJ2-5, with D perhaps TRBD1 (6 bases). V dropped 7 bases and J dropped 4 bases, with 16 bases sitting between them. The CDR3 has 14 residues. Germline V gives CDR1 SEHNR, CDR2 FQNEAQ (reference sequence). Written as DNA, the CDR3 is TGTGCCAGCACCCCCTACAGGGACGCAGAGACCCAGTACTTC. Residues: CASTPYRDAETQYF.

V usage is TRBV9 and J usage is TRBJ1-1, with a weak D call TRBD1 (5 bases). Germline CDR1 reads SGDLS; CDR2 reads YYNGEE. The CDR3 contains 13 residues. The V end was cut by 4 bases, the J end by 1 base, with 8 bases between. Here the CDR3 reads CASSPGQNTEAFF. The CDR3 DNA reads as TGTGCCAGCAGCCCAGGACAGAACACTGAAGCTTTCTTT. Filled out from reference TRBV9 and TRBJ1-1, the complete variable domain reads DSGVTQTPKHLITATGQRVTLRCSPRSGDLSVYWYQQSLDQGLQFLIQYYNGEERAKGNILERFSAQQFPDLHSELNLSSLELGDSALYFCASSPGQNTEAFFGQGTRLTVV.

The chain carries TRBV27 and TRBJ1-5; possible D gene TRBD1, 6 bases. The CDR3 length is 15 residues. CDR1 and CDR2 (germline): MNHEY, SMNVEV (reference sequence). V was trimmed by 2 bases and J by 9 bases, leaving 17 bases between them. The CDR3 coding sequence is TGTGCCAGCAGTTTAAGCGGGGGCGCAAGTCCGCCCCAGCATTTT. It codes for CASSLSGGASPPQHF.

The gene calls are TRBV5-4 and TRBJ2-6, with 10 bases that match TRBD1. Germline CDR1 is SGHNT and CDR2 is YYREEE (reference sequence). Trimming removed 2 bases from V and 5 bases from J; junction bases left unmatched: 10. CDR3 size: 18 residues. The CDR3 here is CASSFWGQGIGWANVLTF. DNA for the CDR3: TGTGCCAGCAGCTTTTGGGGACAGGGGATAGGATGGGCCAACGTCCTGACTTTC.

V is TRBV2 and J is TRBJ2-5; a possible D gene is TRBD1 (6 bases). V was trimmed by 8 bases and J by 2 bases, leaving 9 bases between them. CDR3 length: 12 residues. Germline V gene data show CDR1 as SNHLY and CDR2 as FYNNEI. CDR3 coding DNA: TGTGCCAGCTCGACAGGACAAGAGACCCAGTACTTC. Translating it yields CASSTGQETQYF.

The chain couples TRBV7-3 to TRBJ2-3; 7 bases align to TRBD2. Germline V gives CDR1 SGHTA, CDR2 FQGTGA. The CDR3 sequence is 14 residues long. V trimming: 5 bases; J trimming: 1 base; junction bases outside the gene matches: 3. The CDR3 loop is CASSPGLGTDTQYF. As DNA, the CDR3 is TGTGCCAGCAGCCCAGGACTAGGCACAGATACGCAGTATTTT.

CDR3 nucleotide sequence: TGTGCCAGCAGCTTGGCCGTAGGGACAGGGAATAATCAGCCCCAGCATTTT. This gives the protein CASSLAVGTGNNQPQHF. V usage is TRBV5-6 and J usage is TRBJ1-5; TRBD1 matches 9 bases. This CDR3 comprises 17 residues. Per the germline V gene, CDR1 is SGHDT and CDR2 is YYEEEE. The trim removed 0 bases at V and 4 bases at J, leaving 8 bases unmatched. Drawing the rest from reference TRBV5-6 and TRBJ1-5, the complete variable domain is DAGVTQSPTHLIKTRGQQVTLRCSPKSGHDTVSWYQQALGQGPQFIFQYYEEEERQRGNFPDRFSGHQFPNYSSELNVNALLLGDSALYLCASSLAVGTGNNQPQHFGDGTRLSIL.

The chain has TRBV5-4 and TRBJ1-1; D call uncertain. V lost 4 bases to trimming and J lost 4 bases, with 17 bases between them. Germline V gene lookup returns CDR1 SGHNT and CDR2 YYREEE (reference sequence). The CDR3 contains 15 residues. The CDR3 reads CASSPQTGDGTEAFF. The CDR3, as DNA: TGTGCCAGCAGCCCTCAGACGGGTGATGGCACTGAAGCTTTCTTT.

The chain links TRBV5-1 to TRBJ2-5; 11 nucleotides agree with TRBD1. The J segment lost 5 bases and the V segment lost 2 bases, leaving 5 bases of the junction unmatched. Germline V gene data show CDR1 as SGHRS and CDR2 as YFSETQ. The CDR3 covers 15 residues. CDR3 region: CASSLGTGGVETQYF. As DNA, the CDR3 is TGCGCCAGCAGCTTAGGGACAGGGGGGGTCGAGACCCAGTACTTC.

This chain connects TRBV27 to TRBJ2-1, with 10 bases identical to TRBD1. The V and J ends lost 3 bases and 10 bases, in that order; junction bases with no gene match: 9. Germline lookup yields CDR1 MNHEY and CDR2 SMNVEV (reference sequence). The CDR3 runs to 15 residues. The chain's CDR3 is CASSFSGTGVKEQFF. In DNA form, the CDR3 reads TGTGCCAGCAGTTTCTCCGGGACAGGGGTTAAGGAGCAGTTCTTC.

This clone was recorded a few times. This chain connects TRBV11-1 to TRBJ2-7, with D unclear. The length of the CDR3 is 13 residues. V lost 2 bases and J lost 0, with 5 bases in between. From germline, CDR1 is SGHAT and CDR2 FQDESV (reference sequence). CDR3: CASSLYTSYEQYF. The CDR3 coding sequence is TGTGCCAGCAGCTTATACACCTCCTACGAGCAGTACTTC.

The chain recombines TRBV11-2 with TRBJ2-5, with a tentative D call TRBD2 (6 bases). CDR3 length equals 14 residues. Between the trimmed V and J ends, which lost 0 bases and 5 bases, there was a span of 10 bases. Germline lookup yields CDR1 SGHAT and CDR2 FQNNGV. CDR3 DNA sequence: TGTGCCAGCAGCTTAGATGCGGGGACGGAGACCCAGTACTTC. Translation gives CASSLDAGTETQYF.

The chain carries TRBV5-1 and TRBJ2-5; D might be TRBD2 (6 bases). Germline V lookup: CDR1 SGHRS, CDR2 YFSETQ. V shed 1 base and J shed 4 bases, with 11 bases lying between them. The CDR3 covers 14 residues. The CDR3 DNA reads as TGCGCCAGCAGCTTGTCGGGAGATTCAGAGACCCAGTACTTC. The encoded protein is CASSLSGDSETQYF.

The chain uses TRBV19 and TRBJ2-5; possibly TRBD2 for D (5 bases). CDR3 length equals 13 residues. Germline V gene lookup returns CDR1 LNHDA and CDR2 SQIVND (reference sequence). Trimming removed 6 bases at V and 7 bases at J, with 15 bases between. DNA for the CDR3: TGTGCCAGTAGCCTCACTAGAGTAGGGACCCAGTACTTC. It yields the protein CASSLTRVGTQYF.

CDR3 in DNA: TGTGCCAGCAGCGTGTGGAGGAGCACAGATACGCAGTATTTT. It codes for CASSVWRSTDTQYF. The rearrangement uses TRBV9 and TRBJ2-3, with D possibly being TRBD2 (5 bases). Per germline, CDR1 SGDLS and CDR2 YYNGEE. CDR3 size: 14 residues. V shed 2 bases and J shed 0 bases, with 7 bases lying between them. The variable domain in full, with the rest retrieved from reference TRBV9 and TRBJ2-3, is DSGVTQTPKHLITATGQRVTLRCSPRSGDLSVYWYQQSLDQGLQFLIQYYNGEERAKGNILERFSAQQFPDLHSELNLSSLELGDSALYFCASSVWRSTDTQYFGPGTRLTVL.

The chain combines TRBV6-1 with TRBJ1-3; 8 bases line up with TRBD1. Germline V gene data show CDR1 as MNHNS and CDR2 as SASEGT. The CDR3 sequence is 15 residues long. Trimming took 5 bases from V and 0 from J; bases not matched to a gene: 3. The CDR3 nucleotides are TGTGCCAGCAGTAGACAGGGGAGCTCTGGAAACACCATATATTTT. Its protein is CASSRQGSSGNTIYF.

The rearrangement links TRBV18 to TRBJ2-7, with D possibly TRBD1 on 5 matching bases. Germline-derived CDR1 and CDR2 are KGHSH and LQKENI. V was clipped by 0 bases and J by 7 bases, with 7 bases between them. There are 12 residues in the CDR3. Here the CDR3 reads CASSPPGVEQYF. The CDR3 region has the DNA TGTGCCAGCTCACCACCAGGGGTAGAGCAGTACTTC.

This chain links TRBV11-2 with TRBJ1-1, with a possible D match to TRBD1 (5 bases). The CDR3 contains 17 residues. Trimming stripped 1 base from V and 5 bases from J, with 20 bases between. Germline V lookup: CDR1 SGHAT, CDR2 FQNNGV. The CDR3 bases are TGTGCCAGCAGCTTAGCTGGGCAGGGTAAAGTAAGGACTGAAGCTTTCTTT. Translating gives CASSLAGQGKVRTEAFF.

This clone occurred a few times. The CDR3 DNA follows: TGTGCCAGCAGCTTAGCGGAGGGGACTGAAGCTTTCTTT. Translated: CASSLAEGTEAFF. The chain carries TRBV7-6 and TRBJ1-1, with D tentatively TRBD1 (5 bases). The CDR3 is 13 residues long. V lost 0 bases to trimming and J lost 5 bases, with 7 bases between them. From germline, CDR1 is SGHVS and CDR2 FNYEAQ.

This clone was detected only a few times. The rearrangement uses TRBV6-5 and TRBJ1-2, with 8 bases aligning to TRBD1. CDR3 length: 14 amino acids. Germline assignment: CDR1 MNHEY and CDR2 SVGAGI. J was trimmed by 2 bases and V by 4 bases; bases with no gene match: 3. Written as DNA, the CDR3 is TGTGCCAGCAGTTTTCGACAGGGGAACTATGGCTACACCTTC. The encoded protein is CASSFRQGNYGYTF.